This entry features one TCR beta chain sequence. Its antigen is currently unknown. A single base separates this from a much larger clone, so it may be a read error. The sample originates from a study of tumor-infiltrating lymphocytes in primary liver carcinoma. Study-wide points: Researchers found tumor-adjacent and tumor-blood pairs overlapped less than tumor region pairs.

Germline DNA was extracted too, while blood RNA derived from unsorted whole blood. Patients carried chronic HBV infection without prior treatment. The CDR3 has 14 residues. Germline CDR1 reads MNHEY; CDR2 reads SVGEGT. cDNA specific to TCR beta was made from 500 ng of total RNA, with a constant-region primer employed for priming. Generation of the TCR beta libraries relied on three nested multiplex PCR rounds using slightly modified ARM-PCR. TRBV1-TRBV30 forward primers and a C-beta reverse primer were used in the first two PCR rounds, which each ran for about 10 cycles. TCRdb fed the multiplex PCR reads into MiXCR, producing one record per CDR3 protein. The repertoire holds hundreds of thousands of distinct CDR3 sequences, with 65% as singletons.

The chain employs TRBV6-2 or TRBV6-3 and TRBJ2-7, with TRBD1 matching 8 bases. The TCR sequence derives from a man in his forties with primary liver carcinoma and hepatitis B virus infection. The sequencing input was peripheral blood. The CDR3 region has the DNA TGTGCCGGCAGTTCCGGGACAGGAGACTACGAGCAGTACTTC. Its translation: CAGSSGTGDYEQYF.